These 9 T cell receptor beta chains share one sample of origin, sequenced in a study of response to subunit inactivated influenza vaccine. TCRdb re-analysed the RT-PCR reads in MiXCR, keeping a single row per CDR3 protein. The table lists around 160,000 distinct CDR3 sequences, approximately 10% of them singletons. Sequencing was performed on non-naive T cells sorted from PBMCs, taken 35 to 45 days after vaccination. Source of these receptors: a man in his fifties or sixties who received an inactivated influenza vaccine.

This clonotype came up many times. The rearrangement uses TRBV6-2 or TRBV6-3 and TRBJ2-1; possibly TRBD1 for D (5 bases). V was clipped by 6 bases and J by 5 bases, with 5 bases between them. From germline, CDR1 is MNHEY and CDR2 SVGEGT. There are 11 residues in the CDR3. CDR3 in amino acids: CASSRDNEQFF. Here the CDR3 DNA reads TGTGCCAGCAGCAGGGACAATGAGCAGTTCTTC.

The chain couples TRBV14 to TRBJ2-2; 8 bases agree with TRBD1. This CDR3 comprises 17 residues. Germline values: CDR1 SGHDN, CDR2 FVKESK. V lost 3 bases, J lost 2 bases, and 8 bases stayed unmatched. Written as DNA, the CDR3 is TGTGCCAGCAGCCAGCCGCCAGGGGGCATCAACACCGGGGAGCTGTTTTTT. This gives the protein CASSQPPGGINTGELFF.

This clonotype was detected a few times. This chain connects TRBV6-2 or TRBV6-3 to TRBJ2-7; weak D call: TRBD2 (5 bases). Germline V gene sequence: CDR1 MNHEY, CDR2 SVGEGT. The V end was cut by 7 bases, the J end by 5 bases, with 21 bases between. The CDR3 contains 15 residues. CDR3 sequence (DNA): TGTGCCAGCACCCTTCGGACGGAGGCAACGAACGAGCAGTACTTC. It yields the protein CASTLRTEATNEQYF.

V and J are TRBV28 and TRBJ2-7; maybe TRBD1 (6 bases). Germline V gene sequence: CDR1 MDHEN, CDR2 SYDVKM. V was trimmed by 7 bases and J by 4 bases, leaving 8 bases between them. The CDR3 sequence is 11 residues long. CDR3 coding DNA: TGTGCCAGCAAGAGGGGGTACGAGCAGTACTTC. Its protein product is CASKRGYEQYF.

J is TRBJ2-2 and V is TRBV20-1; D unresolved. The CDR3 has 15 amino acids. Germline V gene sequence: CDR1 DFQATT, CDR2 SNEGSKA (reference sequence). V shed 3 bases and J shed 0 bases, with 11 bases lying between them. CDR3 region: CSARVSGTNTGELFF. Here the CDR3 DNA reads TGCAGTGCTAGGGTTTCTGGGACGAACACCGGGGAGCTGTTTTTT.

The CDR3 DNA sequence: TGTGCCAGCAGTCGGTCCACAGGGGGCAGCTACAATGAGCAGTTCTTC. This translates into CASSRSTGGSYNEQFF. This sequence joins TRBV6-1 and TRBJ2-1, with 9 bases lining up with TRBD1. This CDR3 has 16 amino acids. The J segment lost 3 bases and the V segment lost 5 bases, leaving 8 bases of the junction unmatched. Germline CDR1 reads MNHNS; CDR2 reads SASEGT.

This clonotype was recorded a few times. V and J are TRBV20-1 and TRBJ1-2; a possible D gene is TRBD1 (6 bases). The CDR3 sequence is 12 residues long. Trimming left V 4 bases short and J 5 bases short, with 11 bases between. Germline V gene lookup returns CDR1 DFQATT and CDR2 SNEGSKA (reference sequence). The CDR3 loop reads CSAKTGWYGYTF. DNA of the CDR3: TGCAGTGCTAAGACAGGCTGGTATGGCTACACCTTC.

This clonotype was found many times. The chain recombines TRBV5-1 with TRBJ2-3, with 8 bases lining up with TRBD1. V shed 0 bases and J 5 bases; nucleotides not matched to a gene: 5. The CDR3 consists of 15 residues. Germline-derived CDR1 and CDR2 are SGHRS and YFSETQ. The CDR3 here is CASSLGQGRGDTQYF. DNA for the CDR3: TGCGCCAGCAGCTTGGGACAGGGGAGAGGAGATACGCAGTATTTT.

V is TRBV20-1 and J is TRBJ2-5; D might be TRBD1 (5 bases). The V end was cut by 0 bases, the J end by 9 bases, with 14 bases between. The CDR3 sequence is 13 residues long. Looked up from germline, CDR1 is DFQATT and CDR2 is SNEGSKA (reference sequence). The CDR3 spells CSARDSQGRAQYF. The CDR3 nucleotides are TGCAGTGCTAGAGATTCCCAGGGCCGGGCCCAGTACTTC.